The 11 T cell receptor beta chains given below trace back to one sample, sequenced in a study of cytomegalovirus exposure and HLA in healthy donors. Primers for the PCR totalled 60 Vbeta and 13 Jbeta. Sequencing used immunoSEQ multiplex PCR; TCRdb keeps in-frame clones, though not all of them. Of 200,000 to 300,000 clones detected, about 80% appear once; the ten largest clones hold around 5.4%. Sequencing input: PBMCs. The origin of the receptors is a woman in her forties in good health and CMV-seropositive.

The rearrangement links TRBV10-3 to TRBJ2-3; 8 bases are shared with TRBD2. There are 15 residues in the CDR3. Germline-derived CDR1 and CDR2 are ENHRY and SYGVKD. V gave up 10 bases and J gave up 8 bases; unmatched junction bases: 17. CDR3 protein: CASSREGLEGATQYF. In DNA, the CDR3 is TGTGCCAGCAGCAGGGAGGGACTAGAGGGAGCTACGCAGTATTTT.

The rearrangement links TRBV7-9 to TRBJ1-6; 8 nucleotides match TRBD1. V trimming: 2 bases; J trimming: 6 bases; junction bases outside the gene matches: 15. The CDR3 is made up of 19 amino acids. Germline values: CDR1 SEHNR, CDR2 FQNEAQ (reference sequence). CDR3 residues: CASSLIVQDLTGANSPLHF. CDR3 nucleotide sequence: TGTGCCAGCAGCTTAATAGTACAGGATTTGACAGGGGCTAATTCACCCCTCCACTTT.

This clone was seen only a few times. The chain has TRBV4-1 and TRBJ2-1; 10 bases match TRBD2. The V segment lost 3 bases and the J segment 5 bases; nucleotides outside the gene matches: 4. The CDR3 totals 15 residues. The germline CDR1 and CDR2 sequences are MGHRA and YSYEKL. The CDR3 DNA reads TGCGCCAGCAGCCATGGACTAGCGGAAGACAATGAGCAGTTCTTC. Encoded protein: CASSHGLAEDNEQFF.

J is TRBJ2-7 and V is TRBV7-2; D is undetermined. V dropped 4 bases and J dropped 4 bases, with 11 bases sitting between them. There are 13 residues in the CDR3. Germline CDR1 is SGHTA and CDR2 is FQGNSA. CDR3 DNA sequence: TGTGCCAGCAGCTCTATGTACCCATACGAGCAGTACTTC. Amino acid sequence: CASSSMYPYEQYF.

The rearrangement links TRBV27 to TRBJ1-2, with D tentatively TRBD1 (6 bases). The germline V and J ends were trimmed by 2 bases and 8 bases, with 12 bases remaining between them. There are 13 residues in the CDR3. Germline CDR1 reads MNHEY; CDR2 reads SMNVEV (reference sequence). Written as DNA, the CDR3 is TGTGCCAGCAGTTTAAACAGGGCAGGGGGCTACACCTTC. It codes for CASSLNRAGGYTF.

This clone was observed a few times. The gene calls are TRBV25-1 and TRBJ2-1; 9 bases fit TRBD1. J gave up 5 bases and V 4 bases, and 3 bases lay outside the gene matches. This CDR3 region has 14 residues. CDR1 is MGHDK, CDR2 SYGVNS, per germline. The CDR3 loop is CASSGTGVDNEQFF. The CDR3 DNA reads TGTGCCAGCAGTGGGACAGGGGTCGACAATGAGCAGTTCTTC.

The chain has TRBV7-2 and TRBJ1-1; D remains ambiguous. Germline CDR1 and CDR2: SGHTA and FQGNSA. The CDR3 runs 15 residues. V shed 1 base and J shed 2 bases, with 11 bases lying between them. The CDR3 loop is CASSLEAGLNTEAFF. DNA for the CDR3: TGTGCCAGCAGCTTAGAGGCAGGACTAAACACTGAAGCTTTCTTT.

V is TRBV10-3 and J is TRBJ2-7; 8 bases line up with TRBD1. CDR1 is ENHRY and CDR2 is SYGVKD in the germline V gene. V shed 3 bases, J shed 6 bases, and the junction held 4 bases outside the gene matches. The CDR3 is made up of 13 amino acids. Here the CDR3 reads CAISDRGQAEQYF. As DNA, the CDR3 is TGTGCCATCAGTGACAGGGGGCAAGCCGAGCAGTACTTC.

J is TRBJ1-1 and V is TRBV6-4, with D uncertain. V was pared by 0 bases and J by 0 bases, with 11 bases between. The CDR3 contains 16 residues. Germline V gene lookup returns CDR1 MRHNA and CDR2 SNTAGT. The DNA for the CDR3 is TGTGCCAGCAGTGACTCGGCGGGTAGATTGAACACTGAAGCTTTCTTT. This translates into CASSDSAGRLNTEAFF.

CDR3 nucleotide sequence: TGTGCCAGCAGCGTAGCGGGCGGGCCGGTCGGGGGGGAGCTGTTTTTT. Translating it yields CASSVAGGPVGGELFF. V is TRBV9 and J is TRBJ2-2; maybe TRBD2 (5 bases). The V end lost 0 bases, the J end lost 8 bases, and 17 bases lay between the germline ends. The V gene's germline CDR1 is SGDLS and CDR2 YYNGEE. This CDR3 is 16 amino acids long.

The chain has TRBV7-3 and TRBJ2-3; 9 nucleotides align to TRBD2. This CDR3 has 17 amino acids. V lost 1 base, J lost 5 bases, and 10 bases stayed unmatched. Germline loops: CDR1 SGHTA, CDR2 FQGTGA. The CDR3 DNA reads TGTGCCAGCAGCTTAATTCGGCTAGCGGGGCCGGGAGATACGCAGTATTTT. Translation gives CASSLIRLAGPGDTQYF.